This entry describes one TCR beta chain. Its antigen is as yet unknown. The data were obtained in a study of T-cell reconstitution after alpha-beta-depleted transplantation in children. Study findings and constraints: T-cell numbers and diversity, one year after transplant, stemmed largely from T cells that were newly produced. Several hundred rapidly expanded clones from non-depleted graft cells reportedly supplied alpha-beta T cells about two months post-transplant. In some patients, recipient T cells and intrathymic progenitors surviving conditioning explained high day-60 diversity.

The CDR3 consists of 21 residues. Germline CDR1 reads SGHAT; CDR2 reads FQDESV (reference sequence). With V trimmed by 5 bases and J by 0 bases, 15 bases remained unmatched. As it was prepared, the TCRbeta library received unique molecular identifiers. TCRdb re-derived calls from the PCR reads in MiXCR, one entry per CDR3 protein. The sample consists of a few hundred thousand distinct CDR3 sequences, over 20% of them appearing once. The sequence was collected from a boy under two years old with Wiskott-Aldrich syndrome, due to receive a stem cell transplant. The V call is TRBV11-1, the J call TRBJ2-1; 14 nucleotides line up with TRBD2. This specimen was PBMCs, taken before TCRalphabeta/CD19-depleted stem cell transplant. The CDR3 loop reads CASSPPPGLAGAYPSYNEQFF. DNA for the CDR3: TGTGCCAGCAGCCCCCCGCCGGGACTAGCGGGAGCCTACCCCTCCTACAATGAGCAGTTCTTC. The variable domain in full, with the rest retrieved from reference TRBV11-1 and TRBJ2-1, is EAEVAQSPRYKITEKSQAVAFWCDPISGHATLYWYRQILGQGPELLVQFQDESVVDDSQLPKDRFSAERLKGVDSTLKIQPAELGDSAMYLCASSPPPGLAGAYPSYNEQFFGPGTRLTVL.